A single sample gave rise to the 22 T cell receptor beta chains below, sequenced in a study of pediatric ulcerative colitis (dated by TCRdb to between 2017 and 2020). Libraries were made using the immunoSEQ multiplex PCR assay. What TCRdb holds here is the immuneACCESS table cut down to in-frame rearrangements. Part of the clones is not present; checked against another copy, under half of the missing clones reflect an unresolved V gene, and the others are unexplained. The sample table shows some 43,000 clones, and 60% to 85% are seen once. The ten top clones hold 3% to 4.5% of the sample. During colonoscopy, one to two pinch biopsies were obtained from the rectum for research. The sample consisted of gut tissue. Source of these receptors: a girl aged 10 to 17 with moderate ulcerative colitis.

This chain uses TRBV4-2 with TRBJ1-5, with D unresolved. V lost 4 bases and J 3 bases, leaving 7 bases between the germline ends. CDR3 length: 13 amino acids. CDR1 and CDR2 (germline): LGHNA, YNFKEQ. CDR3 in DNA: TGTGCCAGCAGCCGATCACCCAATCAGCCCCAGCATTTT. This codes for CASSRSPNQPQHF.

This clone occurred once. The CDR3 here is CASSLSPQGEAFF. The CDR3 nucleotides are TGTGCCAGCAGCTTGAGCCCCCAGGGGGAAGCTTTCTTT. The J gene is TRBJ1-1, the V gene TRBV5-5; D might be TRBD1 (6 bases). Deletions cut 1 base from V and 8 bases from J, with 12 bases between. This CDR3 has 13 residues. Germline V lookup: CDR1 SGHKS, CDR2 YYEKEE (reference sequence).

This rearrangement joins TRBV12-5 to TRBJ2-1; 7 bases fit TRBD2. The CDR3 is made up of 22 amino acids. J was trimmed by 1 base and V by 6 bases; bases with no gene match: 27. CDR1 and CDR2 (germline): LGHNT, FRNRAP. The CDR3: CASGQTPRPSRPGGRSYNEQFF. In DNA form, the CDR3 reads TGTGCTAGTGGACAGACCCCCCGCCCGAGCCGGCCGGGGGGTAGGTCCTACAATGAGCAGTTCTTC.

The V and J genes are TRBV28 and TRBJ2-3; tentative D call: TRBD2 (6 bases). Germline assignment: CDR1 MDHEN and CDR2 SYDVKM. CDR3 length: 15 amino acids. V dropped 3 bases and J dropped 3 bases, with 13 bases sitting between them. DNA of the CDR3: TGTGCCAGCAGTTTGGGGACTTGGGGAACAGATACGCAGTATTTT. Translating it yields CASSLGTWGTDTQYF.

This clone was detected once. The chain employs TRBV5-4 and TRBJ1-2; 7 nucleotides agree with TRBD1. The trim removed 3 bases at V and 8 bases at J, leaving 7 bases unmatched. Germline V gene lookup returns CDR1 SGHNT and CDR2 YYREEE (reference sequence). This CDR3 has 13 amino acids. The CDR3 sequence is CASSSRGREGYTF. Written as DNA, the CDR3 is TGTGCCAGCAGCTCAAGGGGGCGCGAGGGCTACACCTTC.

This chain joins TRBV7-2 and TRBJ2-1, with 7 positions matching TRBD2. The length of the CDR3 is 17 residues. J gave up 7 bases and V 2 bases, and 14 bases lay outside the gene matches. Looked up from germline, CDR1 is SGHTA and CDR2 is FQGNSA. The CDR3 nucleotides are TGTGCCAGCAGCTTAATTTTCTCCGGGGGAGGGCGGAATGAGCAGTTCTTC. It specifies CASSLIFSGGGRNEQFF.

The chain recombines TRBV7-6 with TRBJ2-7; D ambiguous. Germline V gene sequence: CDR1 SGHVS, CDR2 FNYEAQ. V was cut by 2 bases and J by 6 bases, with 8 bases left in between. The CDR3 is 12 amino acids. The CDR3 here is CASSLLAAEQYF. CDR3 coding DNA: TGTGCCAGCAGCTTACTGGCCGCCGAGCAGTACTTC.

The J gene is TRBJ1-1, the V gene TRBV28, with TRBD1 matching 7 bases. This CDR3 has 14 residues. Germline values: CDR1 MDHEN, CDR2 SYDVKM. Losses at the gene ends were 5 bases for V and 11 bases for J; bases not matched to a gene: 14. CDR3 sequence: CASSNSRDSQRAFF. CDR3 bases: TGTGCCAGCAGTAATTCCCGGGACAGTCAGAGGGCTTTCTTT.

The chain employs TRBV5-5 and TRBJ2-3, with D possibly TRBD1 on 5 matching bases. The CDR3 contains 14 residues. Per germline, CDR1 SGHKS and CDR2 YYEKEE (reference sequence). The V end was cut by 0 bases, the J end by 3 bases, with 8 bases between. The CDR3 sequence: CASSLGAGTDTQYF. DNA for the CDR3: TGTGCCAGCAGCTTGGGGGCAGGGACAGATACGCAGTATTTT.

This clone was observed a single time. In nucleotides, the CDR3 is TGTGCCAGTAGTAACCCCTCAGGGGGAGGAACCGGGGAGCTGTTTTTT. This translates into CASSNPSGGGTGELFF. The rearrangement joins TRBV19 to TRBJ2-2; D might be TRBD1 (7 bases). Germline V gene lookup returns CDR1 LNHDA and CDR2 SQIVND (reference sequence). V shed 4 bases and J shed 5 bases, with 17 bases lying between them. The CDR3 spans 16 residues. Full variable domain (missing parts from reference TRBV19 and TRBJ2-2): DGGITQSPKYLFRKEGQNVTLSCEQNLNHDAMYWYRQDPGQGLRLIYYSQIVNDFQKGDIAEGYSVSREKKESFPLTVTSAQKNPTAFYLCASSNPSGGGTGELFFGEGSRLTVL.

The chain employs TRBV9 and TRBJ1-4, with D possibly matching TRBD1 (6 bases). Germline V gene lookup returns CDR1 SGDLS and CDR2 YYNGEE. Trimming took 3 bases from V and 8 from J, leaving 17 bases between them. CDR3 size: 15 residues. The CDR3: CASSEHQGYGEKLFF. The CDR3 DNA reads TGTGCCAGCAGCGAACATCAGGGGTATGGCGAAAAACTGTTTTTT.

V is TRBV18 and J is TRBJ2-1, with a possible D match to TRBD1 (5 bases). The CDR3 extends over 13 amino acids. Germline V gives CDR1 KGHSH, CDR2 LQKENI. V was shortened by 4 bases and J by 5 bases, with 9 bases between the two germline ends. CDR3 sequence reads: CASSLLGDNEQFF. As DNA, the CDR3 is TGTGCCAGCTCACTGTTAGGGGACAATGAGCAGTTCTTC.

This clone was detected a few times. CDR3 nucleotides: TGTGCCAGCAGTGGAGGGGGGGCACTGGGAGCTTTCTTT. Translated, it gives CASSGGGALGAFF. The rearrangement links TRBV2 to TRBJ1-1; a weak D match, TRBD1 (6 bases). This CDR3 has 13 amino acids. The germline CDR1 and CDR2 sequences are SNHLY and FYNNEI. Trimming stripped 4 bases from V and 10 bases from J, with 16 bases between.

The CDR3 DNA reads TGTGCCAGCAGCCTGGGACTAGGGAACACCGGGGAGCTGTTTTTT. It codes for CASSLGLGNTGELFF. V and J are TRBV7-2 and TRBJ2-2; 8 nucleotides agree with TRBD2. V gave up 5 bases and J gave up 1 base; unmatched junction bases: 3. This CDR3 has 15 residues. Germline CDR1 and CDR2: SGHTA and FQGNSA.

This clone was seen a single time. The chain couples TRBV28 to TRBJ1-4; no firm D call. V was clipped by 3 bases and J by 4 bases, with 9 bases between them. Germline CDR1 reads MDHEN; CDR2 reads SYDVKM. This CDR3 comprises 14 residues. The CDR3 region is CASSFMSINEKLFF. The CDR3, as DNA: TGTGCCAGCAGTTTTATGAGTATTAATGAAAAACTGTTTTTT.

This clone is labeled medium-sized (0.01 to 0.1%). The rearrangement joins TRBV27 to TRBJ2-2; D not resolved. Trimming took off 6 bases at V and 0 bases at J, with 8 bases between the two ends. The germline V gene has CDR1 MNHEY and CDR2 SMNVEV (reference sequence). This CDR3 comprises 14 residues. This CDR3 reads CASRVSANTGELFF. In DNA, the CDR3 is TGTGCCAGCAGGGTATCAGCGAACACCGGGGAGCTGTTTTTT.

The DNA for the CDR3 is TGTGCCAGCAGTGAATGGCAGGTCAACACCGGGGAGCTGTTTTTT. Amino acids: CASSEWQVNTGELFF. The chain combines TRBV6-1 with TRBJ2-2; unclear D gene. The CDR3 covers 15 residues. Trimming removed 2 bases at V and 2 bases at J, with 9 bases between. CDR1 and CDR2 (germline): MNHNS, SASEGT.

The rearrangement uses TRBV7-3 and TRBJ2-1; TRBD2 matches at 9 bases. CDR3 length: 15 residues. V lost 5 bases to trimming and J lost 1 base; unmatched junction nucleotides: 3. Germline assignment: CDR1 SGHTA and CDR2 FQGTGA. CDR3 DNA: TGTGCCAGCAGCGAGCGGGGGGTTTCCTACAATGAGCAGTTCTTC. Its translation: CASSERGVSYNEQFF. The whole variable domain, filled in from reference TRBV7-3 and TRBJ2-1, reads GAGVSQTPSNKVTEKGKYVELRCDPISGHTALYWYRQSLGQGPEFLIYFQGTGAADDSGLPNDRFFAVRPEGSVSTLKIQRTERGDSAVYLCASSERGVSYNEQFFGPGTRLTVL.

Regarding this clone: The sample has other DNA sequences that encode this CDR3 too. The CDR3 bases are TGTGCCAGCAGTCGACAGGGGAACTATGGCTACACCTTC. It yields the protein CASSRQGNYGYTF. V gene TRBV6-5 combines with J gene TRBJ1-2; 8 bases match TRBD1. J gave up 2 bases and V 5 bases, and 1 base lay outside the gene matches. This CDR3 region has 13 residues. Germline values: CDR1 MNHEY, CDR2 SVGAGI.

V is TRBV29-1 and J is TRBJ2-7; 8 positions match TRBD2. CDR1 and CDR2 (germline): SQVTM, ANQGSEA. V dropped 3 bases and J dropped 7; count of bases not matched to a gene: 8. CDR3 length: 13 residues. The CDR3 DNA is TGCAGCGTTGACGGCCCCCGCGGGGGGGAGCAGTACTTC. Translated: CSVDGPRGGEQYF.

CDR3 residues: CASSQAGRETYEQYF. The CDR3 coding sequence is TGCGCCAGCAGCCAAGCGGGGCGGGAAACCTACGAGCAGTACTTC. The genes are TRBV4-1 and TRBJ2-7; TRBD2 might be the D (6 bases). From germline, CDR1 is MGHRA and CDR2 YSYEKL. Deletions cut 1 base from V and 2 bases from J, with 12 bases between. The CDR3 spans 15 residues.

V and J are TRBV18 and TRBJ2-7, with 9 bases matching TRBD1. Germline CDR1 and CDR2: KGHSH and LQKENI. Trimming at V came to 3 bases and at J to 7 bases, leaving 10 bases not matched to a gene. The CDR3 is 15 residues long. The CDR3 DNA follows: TGTGCCAGCTCACCTGGGACAGGGATGTACGCGGAGCAGTACTTC. Translation: CASSPGTGMYAEQYF.